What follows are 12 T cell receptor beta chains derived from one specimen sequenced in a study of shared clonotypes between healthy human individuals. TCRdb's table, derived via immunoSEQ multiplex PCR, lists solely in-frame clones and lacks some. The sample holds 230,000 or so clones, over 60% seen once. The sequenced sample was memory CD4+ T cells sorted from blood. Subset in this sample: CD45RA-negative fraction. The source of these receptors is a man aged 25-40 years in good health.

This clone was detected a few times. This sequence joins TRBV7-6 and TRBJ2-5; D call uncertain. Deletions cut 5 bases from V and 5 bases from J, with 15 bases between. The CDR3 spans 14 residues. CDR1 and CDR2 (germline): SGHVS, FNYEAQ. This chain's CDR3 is CASSPLDAAETQYF. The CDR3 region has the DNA TGTGCCAGCAGCCCCTTGGACGCGGCGGAGACCCAGTACTTC.

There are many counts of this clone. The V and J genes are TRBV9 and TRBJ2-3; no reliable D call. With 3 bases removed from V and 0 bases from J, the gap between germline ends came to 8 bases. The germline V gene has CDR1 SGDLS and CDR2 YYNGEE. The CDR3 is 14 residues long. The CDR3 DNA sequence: TGTGCCAGCAGCGATAGGGTGAGCACAGATACGCAGTATTTT. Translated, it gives CASSDRVSTDTQYF.

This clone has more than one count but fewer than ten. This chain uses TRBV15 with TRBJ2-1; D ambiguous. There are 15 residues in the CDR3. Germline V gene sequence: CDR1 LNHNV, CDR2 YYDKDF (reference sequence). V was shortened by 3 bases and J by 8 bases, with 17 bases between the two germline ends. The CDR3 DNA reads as TGTGCCACCAGCAGTGGCAGGTTTGAATTAGATGAGCAGTTCTTC. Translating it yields CATSSGRFELDEQFF. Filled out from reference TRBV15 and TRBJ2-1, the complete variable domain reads DAMVIQNPRYQVTQFGKPVTLSCSQTLNHNVMYWYQQKSSQAPKLLFHYYDKDFNNEADTPDNFQSRRPNTSFCFLDIRSPGLGDTAMYLCATSSGRFELDEQFFGPGTRLTVL.

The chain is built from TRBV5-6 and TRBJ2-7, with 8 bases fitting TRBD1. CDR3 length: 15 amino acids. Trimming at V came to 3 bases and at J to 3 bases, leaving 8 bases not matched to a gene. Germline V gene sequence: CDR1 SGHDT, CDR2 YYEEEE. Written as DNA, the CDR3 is TGTGCCAGCAGCTCTGGACAGGGAGGCCTCTACGAGCAGTACTTC. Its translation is CASSSGQGGLYEQYF. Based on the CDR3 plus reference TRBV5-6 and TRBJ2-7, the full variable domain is DAGVTQSPTHLIKTRGQQVTLRCSPKSGHDTVSWYQQALGQGPQFIFQYYEEEERQRGNFPDRFSGHQFPNYSSELNVNALLLGDSALYLCASSSGQGGLYEQYFGPGTRLTVT.

CDR3 loop: CASSTRQGEVTDTQYF. CDR3 coding DNA: TGTGCCAGCAGCACCCGACAGGGGGAAGTCACAGATACGCAGTATTTT. The chain recombines TRBV7-9 with TRBJ2-3; 9 nucleotides line up with TRBD1. After removal of 5 bases from V and 2 bases from J, the junction contained 8 bases not matched to a gene. Germline CDR1 reads SEHNR; CDR2 reads FQNEAQ (reference sequence). The CDR3 sequence is 16 residues long.

The CDR3: CATAVGGITYEQYF. DNA of the CDR3: TGTGCCACCGCTGTGGGAGGTATTACCTACGAGCAGTACTTC. V and J are TRBV6-6 and TRBJ2-7, with D possibly TRBD2 on 6 matching bases. Germline V lookup: CDR1 MNHNY, CDR2 SVGAGI (reference sequence). Trimming took off 10 bases at V and 2 bases at J, with 18 bases between the two ends. The CDR3 sequence is 14 residues long.

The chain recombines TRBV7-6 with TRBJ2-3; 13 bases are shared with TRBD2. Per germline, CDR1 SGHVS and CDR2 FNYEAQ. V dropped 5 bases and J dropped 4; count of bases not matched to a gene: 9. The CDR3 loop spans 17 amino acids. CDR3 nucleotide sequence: TGTGCCAGCAGCCTCCGACTAGCGGGAGGCAACGCAGATACGCAGTATTTT. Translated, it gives CASSLRLAGGNADTQYF.

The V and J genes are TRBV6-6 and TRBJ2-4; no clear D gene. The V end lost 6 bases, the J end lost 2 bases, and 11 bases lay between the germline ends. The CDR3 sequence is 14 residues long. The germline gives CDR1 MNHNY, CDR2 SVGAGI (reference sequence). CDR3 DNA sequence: TGTGCCAGCAGCCCGACCTTTACCAAAAACATTCAGTACTTC. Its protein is CASSPTFTKNIQYF.

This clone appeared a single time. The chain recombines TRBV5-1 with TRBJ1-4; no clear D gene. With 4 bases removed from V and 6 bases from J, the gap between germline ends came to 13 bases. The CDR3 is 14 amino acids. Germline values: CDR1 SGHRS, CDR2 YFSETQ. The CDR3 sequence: CASSQRGLDEKLFF. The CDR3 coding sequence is TGCGCCAGCAGCCAACGGGGTTTGGATGAAAAACTGTTTTTT.

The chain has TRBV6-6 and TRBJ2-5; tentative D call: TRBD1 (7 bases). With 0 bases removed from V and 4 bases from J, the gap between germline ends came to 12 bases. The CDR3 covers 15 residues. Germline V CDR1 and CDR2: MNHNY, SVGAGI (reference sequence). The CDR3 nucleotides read TGTGCCAGCAGTTACTCGTCAGGGGGGACAGAGACCCAGTACTTC. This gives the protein CASSYSSGGTETQYF.

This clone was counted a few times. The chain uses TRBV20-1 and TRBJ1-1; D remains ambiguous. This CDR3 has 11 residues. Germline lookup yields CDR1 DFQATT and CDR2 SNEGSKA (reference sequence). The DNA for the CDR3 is TGCAGCAGTAATTGGAACACTGAAGCTTTCTTT. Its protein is CSSNWNTEAFF.

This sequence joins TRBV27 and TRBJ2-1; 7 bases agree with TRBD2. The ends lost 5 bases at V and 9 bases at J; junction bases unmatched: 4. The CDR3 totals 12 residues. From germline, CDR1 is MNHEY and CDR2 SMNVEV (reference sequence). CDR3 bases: TGTGCCAGCAGTACCGGGGGGTTTGAGCAGTTCTTC. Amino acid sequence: CASSTGGFEQFF.